This T cell receptor (beta chain) was identified during a study of post-analysis software for immune sequencing data (dated by TCRdb to the mid-2010s). For context, the study as a whole: The recorded disease courses included relapsing-remitting, secondary progressive and progressive-relapsing multiple sclerosis, and some patients had no subtype annotation. The patient repertoires were set against ten to eleven previously published healthy control repertoires from donors whose ages ranged from roughly 6 to 27 years. A subset of samples was prepared in parallel using single-end sample barcoding, then pooled and co-amplified after Illumina adapter ligation.

As for this clonotype: Its recognized antigen is unknown. One base away there is no much larger clone; base qualities are not given.

The study at large found these results: Direct clustering with F measure revealed strong co-clustering of samples prepared in the same batch, which led to a batch-effect correction. The control group was slightly older than the multiple sclerosis patient group. Significantly lower normalized Chao1 diversity was found in multiple sclerosis patients than in controls, suggesting substantial peripheral T-cell clonal expansion.

Receptors were amplified or captured by PCR. Sequencer: Illumina HiSeq 2500. To reduce PCR and sequencing biases, unique molecular identifiers were incorporated into the TCR beta cDNA libraries. Approximately 500,000 cDNA molecules were obtained per 1 to 10 million input T cells, so each molecule approximated one T cell. Patient libraries were prepared and sequenced with the same protocol used for the earlier healthy control dataset. Within a given batch, samples were prepared together, multiplexed and sequenced on the same HiSeq lane. Processing in the source paper ran as follows. Raw barcoded reads were processed with MIGEC, and single-read molecular identifier groups were discarded before consensus assembly and CDR3 extraction. VDJtools was used for post-analysis of the clonotype tables, with diversity normalized by down-sampling every dataset to the smallest sample size. In repertoire overlap clustering, CDR3 amino acid sequences, but not nucleotide sequences, were matched to correct batch-related cross-sample contamination. In TCRdb, the public reads were trimmed at Q25 with fastp and aligned with MiXCR, with productive beta chains retained. Identical CDR3 protein sequences are pooled into one entry, listed with their most common genes and DNA. These V and J calls originate from TCRdb's pipeline instead of the authors' own analysis. Counted in this sample were fewer than 550,000 distinct CDR3 sequences; 34% of them appeared once. The leading ten clones occupy about 6% of the sample.

To demonstrate the VDJtools post-analysis software, TCR beta repertoires were profiled from the peripheral blood of 10 to 15 young patients with multiple sclerosis. The patients with multiple sclerosis were children and adolescents between roughly 6 and 15 years of age. This TCR derives from a girl younger than 18 with multiple sclerosis. Sequenced: blood.

At the DNA level, the sequence is TGTGCCACCAGCAGAGATTTGCCAGGGTTTACGAGCGGGGTATACGAGCAGTACTTC. Its coded protein is CATSRDLPGFTSGVYEQYF. The chain is encoded by TRBV15 joined to TRBJ2-7, and 7 junctional nucleotides match TRBD2. From V the trimming removes 0 bases and from J it removes 4 bases, while the gene matches leave 18 bases of the junction unaccounted for. The germline V gene (reference sequence) provides CDR1 LNHNV and CDR2 YYDKDF. The CDR3 measures 19 amino acids from cysteine to phenylalanine. This entry keeps only the CDR3 DNA: 57 bases, framed from base 1.